This entry lists 7 T cell receptor beta chains sequenced from one sample in a study of cytomegalovirus exposure and HLA in healthy donors. Use of 60 Vbeta and 13 Jbeta primers characterized the PCR. Assay: immunoSEQ multiplex PCR; the TCRdb copy retains only in-frame clones and omits some. The profile covers 75,000 to 100,000 clones, with around 81% appearing a single time and 4.5% to 6.5% taken by the ten largest. Sequenced material: PBMCs. These receptors were obtained from a man aged 40-49 years in good health and CMV-seropositive.

This clone was observed a single time. CDR3 loop: CASGPQDTGELFF. CDR3 coding DNA: TGTGCCAGCGGCCCACAGGACACCGGGGAGCTGTTTTTT. The V and J genes are TRBV11-3 and TRBJ2-2; weak D call: TRBD1 (5 bases). V was pared by 8 bases and J by 3 bases, with 10 bases between. There are 13 residues in the CDR3. CDR1 is SGHNT, CDR2 YENEEA, per germline.

V gene TRBV7-9 combines with J gene TRBJ2-5; D ambiguous. The CDR3 loop spans 15 amino acids. Germline V gene lookup returns CDR1 SEHNR and CDR2 FQNEAQ (reference sequence). V was pared by 5 bases and J by 5 bases, with 18 bases between. The CDR3 is CASSRDTSPSETQYF. CDR3 sequence (DNA): TGTGCCAGCAGCCGAGACACTTCGCCCAGCGAGACCCAGTACTTC.

The chain employs TRBV9 and TRBJ1-6; possibly TRBD1 for D (6 bases). Per germline, CDR1 SGDLS and CDR2 YYNGEE. With 3 bases removed from V and 8 bases from J, the gap between germline ends came to 6 bases. This CDR3 has 12 amino acids. The CDR3 spells CASSEGDSPLHF. The DNA for the CDR3 is TGTGCCAGCAGCGAGGGGGATTCACCCCTCCACTTT. The variable domain in full, with the rest retrieved from reference TRBV9 and TRBJ1-6, is DSGVTQTPKHLITATGQRVTLRCSPRSGDLSVYWYQQSLDQGLQFLIQYYNGEERAKGNILERFSAQQFPDLHSELNLSSLELGDSALYFCASSEGDSPLHFGNGTRLTVT.

The chain has TRBV10-1 and TRBJ1-5; 7 bases agree with TRBD1. Per the germline V gene, CDR1 is WNHNN and CDR2 is SYGVQD (reference sequence). J was trimmed by 9 bases and V by 6 bases; bases with no gene match: 11. This CDR3 contains 14 residues. The CDR3 DNA reads as TGCGCCAGCAGCGCCGGGACAGTTTACTCGCCCCAGCATTTT. As protein: CASSAGTVYSPQHF.

The V gene is TRBV5-6, the J gene TRBJ1-6, with D unresolved. Germline V CDR1 and CDR2: SGHDT, YYEEEE. Between the trimmed V and J ends, which lost 3 bases and 7 bases, there was a span of 11 bases. The CDR3 is made up of 14 amino acids. CDR3 in amino acids: CASSYRTGNSPLHF. The CDR3 coding sequence is TGTGCCAGCAGCTATCGGACGGGGAATTCACCCCTCCACTTT.

The V gene is TRBV6-1, the J gene TRBJ1-1, with D possibly being TRBD1 (6 bases). Trimming took off 10 bases at V and 1 base at J, with 16 bases between the two ends. The CDR3 is 14 amino acids. The germline gives CDR1 MNHNS, CDR2 SASEGT. CDR3 DNA sequence: TGTGCCACCAAGATACCGGACAGGAACACTGAAGCTTTCTTT. Translation gives CATKIPDRNTEAFF.

This chain uses TRBV18 with TRBJ2-7; D is possibly TRBD1 (5 bases). Germline CDR1 and CDR2: KGHSH and LQKENI. There are 14 residues in the CDR3. V was cut by 4 bases and J by 2 bases, with 12 bases left in between. The CDR3 DNA sequence: TGTGCCAGCTCACTGACGACAGTAACCTACGAGCAGTACTTC. The encoded protein is CASSLTTVTYEQYF.